The 11 T cell receptor beta chains presented below share a single source sample, sequenced in a study of early T cells in non-severe SARS-CoV-2 infection. TCRdb analysed the 5' RACE reads with MiXCR anew, one entry per CDR3 protein. The data show approximately 30,000 distinct CDR3 sequences, under 5.5% seen once. What was sequenced was whole blood. These receptors were obtained from an adult who was a healthcare worker with PCR-confirmed SARS-CoV-2 infection or an uninfected control (not recorded which).

The chain carries TRBV6-2 or TRBV6-3 and TRBJ2-2; the match to TRBD1 covers 8 bases. With 6 bases clipped from V and 5 bases from J, the junction kept 8 bases outside the gene matches. CDR1 and CDR2 from the germline V gene are MNHEY and SVGEGT. This CDR3 has 15 amino acids. In nucleotides, the CDR3 is TGTGCCAGCAGAAACCAGGGGGCTAGAACCGGGGAGCTGTTTTTT. As protein: CASRNQGARTGELFF.

This clonotype has a handful of counts. This chain links TRBV28 with TRBJ1-2; tentatively, D is TRBD1 (6 bases). Per the germline V gene, CDR1 is MDHEN and CDR2 is SYDVKM. The ends were cut back, 5 bases at V and 2 bases at J, with 12 bases in the middle. There are 14 residues in the CDR3. The CDR3 region is CASSRQVGNYGYTF. CDR3 bases: TGTGCCAGCAGTCGACAGGTGGGGAACTATGGCTACACCTTC.

This clonotype was picked up many times. This rearrangement joins TRBV4-1 to TRBJ2-5; 16 bases match TRBD2. The CDR3 consists of 16 residues. Losses at the gene ends were 3 bases for V and 5 bases for J; bases not matched to a gene: 3. Germline V gene data show CDR1 as MGHRA and CDR2 as YSYEKL. DNA for the CDR3: TGCGCCAGCAGCCAGGGACTAGCGGGGGGGCAGGAGACCCAGTACTTC. This encodes CASSQGLAGGQETQYF.

This clonotype was counted many times. The J gene is TRBJ2-3, the V gene TRBV12-3 or TRBV12-4, with 7 positions matching TRBD2. The CDR3 is 16 residues long. Trimming took 2 bases from V and 0 from J; bases not matched to a gene: 5. CDR3 sequence reads: CASSLKAGQSTDTQYF. CDR3 in DNA: TGTGCCAGCAGTTTAAAAGCGGGGCAGAGCACAGATACGCAGTATTTT.

This clonotype came up many times. The chain combines TRBV9 with TRBJ2-7; D is unresolved. The CDR3 length is 13 residues. The germline V gene has CDR1 SGDLS and CDR2 YYNGEE. V lost 0 bases, J lost 6 bases, and 10 bases lay in between. CDR3 in amino acids: CASSVDWKGEQYF. The DNA of the CDR3 is TGTGCCAGCAGCGTAGACTGGAAGGGCGAGCAGTACTTC. Full variable domain (rest looked up from reference TRBV9 and TRBJ2-7): DSGVTQTPKHLITATGQRVTLRCSPRSGDLSVYWYQQSLDQGLQFLIQYYNGEERAKGNILERFSAQQFPDLHSELNLSSLELGDSALYFCASSVDWKGEQYFGPGTRLTVT.

This clonotype occurred many times. This chain connects TRBV7-6 to TRBJ2-2; 7 positions agree with TRBD1. J was trimmed by 1 base and V by 5 bases; bases with no gene match: 4. Germline CDR1 and CDR2: SGHVS and FNYEAQ. CDR3 length: 15 amino acids. The CDR3 region is CASSHRTGNTGELFF. CDR3 DNA: TGTGCCAGCAGCCATAGGACAGGGAACACCGGGGAGCTGTTTTTT.

Ten or more counts support this clonotype. This chain uses TRBV2 with TRBJ1-1, with D unresolved. Germline V lookup: CDR1 SNHLY, CDR2 FYNNEI. V lost 4 bases and J 1 base, leaving 7 bases between the germline ends. The CDR3 has 13 amino acids. CDR3 protein: CASSGEKNTEAFF. The CDR3 DNA is TGTGCCAGCAGTGGGGAGAAGAACACTGAAGCTTTCTTT.

This clonotype appeared many times. The J gene is TRBJ1-2, the V gene TRBV10-3; 9 positions match TRBD1. Trimming removed 4 bases from V and 4 bases from J; junction bases left unmatched: 7. The CDR3 has 15 amino acids. Germline CDR1 reads ENHRY; CDR2 reads SYGVKD. The CDR3, as DNA: TGTGCCATCAGTGTGGGACAGGGAGGTGTCTATGGCTACACCTTC. This translates into CAISVGQGGVYGYTF.

This clonotype was detected ten times or more. The rearrangement joins TRBV15 to TRBJ2-2; no clear D. With 5 bases removed from V and 6 bases from J, the gap between germline ends came to 22 bases. This CDR3 contains 17 residues. From germline, CDR1 is LNHNV and CDR2 YYDKDF (reference sequence). The CDR3 reads CATSPTKILDRAGELFF. The CDR3 DNA reads as TGTGCCACCAGCCCAACTAAGATCCTGGATCGGGCCGGGGAGCTGTTTTTT.

This clonotype appeared many times. The chain is built from TRBV15 and TRBJ1-5; D remains ambiguous. V lost 5 bases and J 0 bases, leaving 11 bases between the germline ends. Germline values: CDR1 LNHNV, CDR2 YYDKDF (reference sequence). This CDR3 region has 15 residues. The CDR3 is CATSAGPISNQPQHF. The CDR3 DNA is TGTGCCACCAGCGCTGGACCGATTAGCAATCAGCCCCAGCATTTT.

This clonotype was recorded at least ten times. The chain links TRBV11-2 to TRBJ2-7; 7 bases match TRBD1. This CDR3 contains 14 residues. CDR1 is SGHAT and CDR2 is FQNNGV in the germline V gene. J was trimmed by 3 bases and V by 4 bases; bases with no gene match: 6. The chain's CDR3 is CASSYDRVSYEQYF. CDR3 in DNA: TGTGCCAGCAGCTACGACAGGGTCAGCTACGAGCAGTACTTC.